The rows below give T cell receptor beta chains drawn from one sample of a study of CD8 T cells in Susac syndrome. One entry per CDR3 protein, called by TCRdb with MiXCR from the immunoSEQ multiplex PCR reads. The sample lists around 300,000 distinct CDR3 sequences; about 90% were seen once. The specimen sequenced was CD4+ T cells from PBMCs. The receptors derive from a human donor with multiple sclerosis. The CDR3 runs from the conserved cysteine through the conserved F or W.

len: 14
j_gene: TRBJ2-7
v_gene: TRBV10-3
CDR3aa: CAVSERTVGLGQYF

len: 17
j_gene: TRBJ1-3
v_gene: TRBV15
CDR3aa: CATSPRTGPGSGNTIYF

len: 14
j_gene: TRBJ2-4
v_gene: TRBV7-8
CDR3aa: CASSSGYAKNIQYF

len: 14
j_gene: TRBJ2-7
v_gene: TRBV30
CDR3aa: CAWSVRLSSYEQYF

len: 15
j_gene: TRBJ2-1
v_gene: TRBV7-2
CDR3aa: CASSLEAGGSVEQFF

len: 15
j_gene: TRBJ1-5
v_gene: TRBV5-1
CDR3aa: CASSVRGAGAEPQHF

len: 16
j_gene: TRBJ2-7
v_gene: TRBV29-1
CDR3aa: CSVEGLGSGAGYEQYF

len: 16
j_gene: TRBJ2-1
v_gene: TRBV24-1
CDR3aa: CATSDFPRQGVGEQFF

len: 12
j_gene: TRBJ2-5
v_gene: TRBV29-1
CDR3aa: CSARTSQETQYF

len: 14
j_gene: TRBJ1-3
v_gene: TRBV14
CDR3aa: CASTRALGGNTIYF

len: 12
j_gene: TRBJ1-1
v_gene: TRBV30
CDR3aa: CAWSGPWTGAFF

len: 14
j_gene: TRBJ2-7
v_gene: TRBV11-2
CDR3aa: CASSLDLGAYEQYF

len: 11
j_gene: TRBJ1-1
v_gene: TRBV13
CDR3aa: CASSLVQGAFF

len: 16
j_gene: TRBJ2-2
v_gene: TRBV10-1
CDR3aa: CASSSSTGTATGELFF

len: 16
j_gene: TRBJ1-6
v_gene: TRBV5-1
CDR3aa: CASSPTGVKEESPLHF

len: 14
j_gene: TRBJ2-2
v_gene: TRBV19
CDR3aa: CASSIRGLTGELFF

len: 16
j_gene: TRBJ2-1
v_gene: TRBV7-2
CDR3aa: CASSLALAGVSNEQFF

len: 16
j_gene: TRBJ2-7
v_gene: TRBV7-2
CDR3aa: CASSALGGGLTYEQYF

len: 16
j_gene: TRBJ2-1
v_gene: TRBV10-2
CDR3aa: CASSDPGGDAYNEQFF